A selection of T cell receptor beta chains follows, all from one sample in a study of T cells expressing NK-cell markers. TCRdb reanalyzed the 5' RACE reads and collapses them to one entry per CDR3 protein, without DNA. The table for this sample gives around 260,000 distinct CDR3 sequences. Sequencing was carried out using blood T cells: a sorted CD56 or NKG2C T cell subset, CD4+ or CD8+ T cells, or bulk PBMC T cells (not recorded which). Receptor source: a woman between 18 and 70 years old in good health. Both conserved end residues are part of each CDR3. Each record gives: J gene, V gene, CDR3 length, CDR3 protein.

>TRBJ1-3|TRBV7-2|15
CASSSQGAAGNTIYF
>TRBJ1-1|TRBV7-9|17
CASSFVLPGALNTEAFF
>TRBJ1-2|TRBV19|13
CASSTGPNYGYTF
>TRBJ2-1|TRBV7-7|16
CASSLEAGSSYNEQFF
>TRBJ2-5|TRBV5-6|15
CASSLGTEYQETQYF
>TRBJ2-3|TRBV4-3|17
CASSQDSGGRSADTQYF
>TRBJ2-3|TRBV11-2|18
CASSLGGLAGGGADTQYF
>TRBJ1-5|TRBV6-2/TRBV6-3|17
CASSNHRTVDSNQPQHF
>TRBJ2-5|TRBV20-1|16
CSAPDALTSGKETQYF
>TRBJ2-3|TRBV15|16
CATSKPGPRASDTQYF
>TRBJ2-5|TRBV27|13
CASSYSLLETQYF
>TRBJ2-3|TRBV6-5|19
CASSYSTGRGSGRGDTQYF
>TRBJ2-3|TRBV7-2|13
CASSFAYTDTQYF
>TRBJ2-2|TRBV24-1|15
CATETGTKNTGELFF
>TRBJ1-1|TRBV6-1|13
CASSLNRIGAAFF
>TRBJ1-1|TRBV20-1|15
CSARDFLRTDTEAFF
>TRBJ2-5|TRBV20-1|12
CSAIRHQETQYF
>TRBJ2-3|TRBV7-2|15
CASSLASGSPDTQYF
>TRBJ2-7|TRBV7-2|13
CASSPGRSYEQYF
>TRBJ2-5|TRBV29-1|15
CSVEGLGLALGTQYF
>TRBJ2-7|TRBV11-2|15
CASSLVGDSSYEQYF
>TRBJ2-1|TRBV20-1|15
CSAVAGGSSYNEQFF
>TRBJ2-1|TRBV11-2|19
CASSLGTTWGVATYNEQFF
>TRBJ2-2|TRBV20-1|16
CSARPPGTGSTGELIF
>TRBJ1-1|TRBV7-2|14
CASSLVTRNTEAFF
>TRBJ1-2|TRBV20-1|14
CSARNARDTYGYTF
>TRBJ1-2|TRBV5-1|14
CASSPGQGSSGYTF
>TRBJ1-2|TRBV12-3/TRBV12-4|15
CASSPSGAGGSGYTF
>TRBJ2-6|TRBV19|14
CASCNRAGANVLTF
>TRBJ2-5|TRBV11-2|15
CASRDRRGPQETQYF
>TRBJ2-1|TRBV6-2/TRBV6-3|16
CASSSWTSGAYNEQFF
>TRBJ2-4|TRBV20-1|15
CSASGQGGTKNIQYF
>TRBJ2-3|TRBV5-1|16
CASSSTERGSTDTQYF
>TRBJ1-1|TRBV4-2|16
CASSRSAGEGRTEAFF
>TRBJ1-1|TRBV28|14
CASSWGGRYTEAFF
>TRBJ2-7|TRBV12-3/TRBV12-4|12
CASSLAGSEQYF
>TRBJ1-2|TRBV3-1|13
CASSQGTPYGYTF